This T cell receptor beta chain emerged from a study of identical twins. General study points: Reduced insertions were recorded for abundant cord blood beta clonotypes, with no such pattern in memory repertoires. Invariant MAIT and iNKT cells may have partly biased zero-insertion analyses.

TCRdb passed the 5' RACE reads through MiXCR, listing each CDR3 protein once. The repertoire holds 550,000 to 700,000 distinct CDR3 sequences, with 9.5% to 10% as singletons. This clonotype was observed at least ten times. The antigen is undetermined. Germline V CDR1 and CDR2: SGHAT, FQNNGV. V was shortened by 1 base and J by 2 bases, with 0 bases between the two germline ends. The CDR3 is 13 amino acids. The sample was also linked to a second study, of yellow fever vaccine responses in identical twins.

The chain employs TRBV11-2 and TRBJ2-6; D unclear. Sequenced: PBMCs. The clonotype was recovered from a woman aged 18-29 years in good health. The CDR3 DNA reads TGTGCCAGCAGCTTAGCTGGGGCCAACGTCCTGACTTTC. Amino acids: CASSLAGANVLTF. Drawing the rest from reference TRBV11-2 and TRBJ2-6, the complete variable domain is EAGVAQSPRYKIIEKRQSVAFWCNPISGHATLYWYQQILGQGPKLLIQFQNNGVVDDSQLPKDRFSAERLKGVDSTLKIQPAKLEDSAVYLCASSLAGANVLTFGAGSRLTVL.